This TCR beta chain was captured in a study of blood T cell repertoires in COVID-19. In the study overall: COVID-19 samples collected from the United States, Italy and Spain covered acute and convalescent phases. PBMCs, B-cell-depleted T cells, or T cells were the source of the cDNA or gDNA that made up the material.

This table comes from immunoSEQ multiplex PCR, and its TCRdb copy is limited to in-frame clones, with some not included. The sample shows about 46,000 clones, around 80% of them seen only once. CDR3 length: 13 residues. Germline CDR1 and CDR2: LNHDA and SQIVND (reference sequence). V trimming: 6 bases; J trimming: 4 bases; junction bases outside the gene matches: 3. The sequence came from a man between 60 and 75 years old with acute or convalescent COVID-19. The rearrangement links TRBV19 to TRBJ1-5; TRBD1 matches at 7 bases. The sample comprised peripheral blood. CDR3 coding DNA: TGTGCCAGTAGGCCACAGGGGAATCAGCCCCAGCATTTT. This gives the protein CASRPQGNQPQHF.